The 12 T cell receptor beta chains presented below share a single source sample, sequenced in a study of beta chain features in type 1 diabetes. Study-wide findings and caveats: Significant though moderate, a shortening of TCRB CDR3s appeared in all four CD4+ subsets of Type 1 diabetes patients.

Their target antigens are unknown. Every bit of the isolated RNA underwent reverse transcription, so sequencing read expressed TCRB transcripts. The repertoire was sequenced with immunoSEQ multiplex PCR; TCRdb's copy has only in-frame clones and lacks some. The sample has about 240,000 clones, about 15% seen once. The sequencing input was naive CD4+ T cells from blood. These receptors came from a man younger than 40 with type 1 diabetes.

The CDR3 coding sequence is TGTGCCAGCAGTTACGAACAGCCCAATCAGCCCCAGCATTTT. Protein sequence: CASSYEQPNQPQHF. The chain is built from TRBV6-6 and TRBJ1-5; no firm D call. The germline V and J ends were trimmed by 2 bases and 3 bases, with 8 bases remaining between them. The germline gives CDR1 MNHNY, CDR2 SVGAGI (reference sequence). CDR3 size: 14 residues.

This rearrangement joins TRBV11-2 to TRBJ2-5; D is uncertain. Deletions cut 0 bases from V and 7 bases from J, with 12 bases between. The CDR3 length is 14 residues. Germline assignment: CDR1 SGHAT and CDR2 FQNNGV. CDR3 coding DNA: TGTGCCAGCAGCTTAGATCCAGCGTCCGGGACCCAGTACTTC. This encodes CASSLDPASGTQYF.

The CDR3 DNA sequence: TGTGCCTGGAGGGACCGGGACAGGGGGGCCACTGAAGCTTTCTTT. Translating it yields CAWRDRDRGATEAFF. This chain connects TRBV30 to TRBJ1-1, with 11 bases identical to TRBD1. The germline V gene encodes CDR1 GTSNPN and CDR2 SVGIG (reference sequence). CDR3 length: 15 residues. J lost 4 bases, V lost 3 bases, and 7 bases had no gene match.

The CDR3 loop reads CASGRDRAFGGYTF. Here the CDR3 DNA reads TGTGCCAGCGGACGGGACAGGGCCTTCGGCGGCTACACCTTC. This chain uses TRBV5-4 with TRBJ1-2; 9 positions match TRBD1. The CDR3 contains 14 residues. V lost 7 bases to trimming and J lost 8 bases; unmatched junction nucleotides: 12. Germline V lookup: CDR1 SGHNT, CDR2 YYREEE (reference sequence).

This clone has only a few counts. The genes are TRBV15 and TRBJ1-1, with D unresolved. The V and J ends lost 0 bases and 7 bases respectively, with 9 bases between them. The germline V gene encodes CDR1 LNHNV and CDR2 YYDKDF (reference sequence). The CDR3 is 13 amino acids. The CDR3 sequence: CATSRDEGFEAFF. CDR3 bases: TGTGCCACCAGCAGAGATGAGGGTTTTGAAGCTTTCTTT.

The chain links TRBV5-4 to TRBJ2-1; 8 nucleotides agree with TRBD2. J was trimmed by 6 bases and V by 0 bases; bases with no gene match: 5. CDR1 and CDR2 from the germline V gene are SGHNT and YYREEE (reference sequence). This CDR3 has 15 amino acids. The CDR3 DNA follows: TGTGCCAGCAGCTTGGCCTCCGGGACTAGCAATGAGCAGTTCTTC. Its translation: CASSLASGTSNEQFF.

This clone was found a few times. This CDR3 reads CASSLQGFFTEAFF. CDR3 sequence (DNA): TGTGCCAGCAGTTTACAGGGGTTTTTTACTGAAGCTTTCTTT. The J gene is TRBJ1-1, the V gene TRBV2; 7 bases line up with TRBD1. There are 14 residues in the CDR3. Germline V gene data show CDR1 as SNHLY and CDR2 as FYNNEI. Trimming took 5 bases from V and 5 from J; bases not matched to a gene: 8.

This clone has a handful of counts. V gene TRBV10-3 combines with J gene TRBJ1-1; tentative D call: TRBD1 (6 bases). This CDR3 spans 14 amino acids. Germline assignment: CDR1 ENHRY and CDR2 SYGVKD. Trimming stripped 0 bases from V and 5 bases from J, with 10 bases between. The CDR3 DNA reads TGTGCCATCAGTGAGTCGGGGGCCTGGACTGAAGCTTTCTTT. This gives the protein CAISESGAWTEAFF.

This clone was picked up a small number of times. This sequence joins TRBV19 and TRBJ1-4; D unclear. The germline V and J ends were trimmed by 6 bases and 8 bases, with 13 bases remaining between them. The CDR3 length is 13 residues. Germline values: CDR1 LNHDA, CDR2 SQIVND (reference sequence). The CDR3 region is CASSKTEVEKLFF. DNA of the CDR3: TGTGCCAGTAGCAAGACGGAGGTCGAAAAACTGTTTTTT.

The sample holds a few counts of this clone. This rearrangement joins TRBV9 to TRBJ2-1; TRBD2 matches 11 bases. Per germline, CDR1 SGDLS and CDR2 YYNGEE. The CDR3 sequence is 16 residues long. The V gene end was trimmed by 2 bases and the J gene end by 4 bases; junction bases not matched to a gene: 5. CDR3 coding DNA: TGTGCCAGCAGCGTCCGCGGACTAGCGGGTTACAATGAGCAGTTCTTC. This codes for CASSVRGLAGYNEQFF.

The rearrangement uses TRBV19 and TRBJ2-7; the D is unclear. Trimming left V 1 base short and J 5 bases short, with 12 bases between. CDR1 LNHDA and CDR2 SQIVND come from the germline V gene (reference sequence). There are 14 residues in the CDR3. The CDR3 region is CASSIGSVVHEQYF. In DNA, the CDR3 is TGTGCCAGTAGTATAGGTTCAGTCGTCCACGAGCAGTACTTC.

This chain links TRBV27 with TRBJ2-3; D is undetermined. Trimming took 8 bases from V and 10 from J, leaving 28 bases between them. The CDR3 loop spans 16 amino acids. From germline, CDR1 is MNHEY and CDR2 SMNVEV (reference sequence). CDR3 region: CASPVRGSHPPEAQYF. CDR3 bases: TGTGCCAGCCCTGTCCGCGGCTCCCACCCACCGGAAGCGCAGTATTTT.